This T cell receptor (beta chain) was documented in a study of radiation and T cells in renal cell carcinoma. Study-wide context: Nephrectomy followed 15 Gy stereotactic body radiation by 4 weeks.

Stated time point: baseline pretreatment blood. Treatment described: 15 Gy SBRT to primary tumor, nephrectomy 4 weeks later. Serial blood draws occurred at baseline and 2 and 4 weeks post-SBRT. Study-level findings and limits: Baseline intratumoral clonotype presence is unknown without pretreatment biopsies. From baseline, blood top tumor clonotypes peaked at 2 weeks post-radiation.

Assay: immunoSEQ multiplex PCR; the TCRdb copy retains only in-frame clones and omits some. Of 130,000 to 150,000 clones in the sample, roughly nine tenths were seen once. A note on this clone: Its target is not known.

The clonotype originates from a woman between 65 and 79 years old with renal cell carcinoma. The sample was blood, taken from a patient whose treatment included radiotherapy and nephrectomy.

The CDR3 region has the DNA TGTGCCAGCAGTGATCTTGCCGGTAGGGGGAATTCACCCCTCCACTTT. Protein sequence: CASSDLAGRGNSPLHF. The V gene is TRBV2, the J gene TRBJ1-6; D possibly corresponds to TRBD1 (6 bases). V lost 3 bases and J 7 bases, leaving 16 bases between the germline ends. This CDR3 is 16 amino acids long. The germline V gene encodes CDR1 SNHLY and CDR2 FYNNEI. Full variable domain (outside the CDR3, taken from reference TRBV2 and TRBJ1-6): EPEVTQTPSHQVTQMGQEVILRCVPISNHLYFYWYRQILGQKVEFLVSFYNNEISEKSEIFDDQFSVERPDGSNFTLKIRSTKLEDSAMYFCASSDLAGRGNSPLHFGNGTRLTVT.